The present entry profiles one T cell receptor (beta chain) with its context. No antigen is known for it. TCRbeta libraries were built with three rounds of nested PCR, modified from ARM-PCR. TCRdb used MiXCR to reprocess the multiplex PCR reads, holding one entry per CDR3 protein. The sample holds about 50,000 distinct CDR3 sequences; just under 75% are singletons and the top ten take roughly 25%. This sample is part of a study of tumor and adjacent non-tumor tissue in lung cancer. As for the study in general: Samples averaged roughly 4.4 million productive TCRbeta reads each. Whole-study results and caveats: Significantly higher TCR diversity was found in tumor than normal lung. In normal lung, the top 100 clones were significantly more dominant than in tumor.

This CDR3 spans 14 amino acids. V shed 5 bases, J shed 5 bases, and the junction held 9 bases outside the gene matches. Germline V gene data show CDR1 as SEHNR and CDR2 as FQNEAQ (reference sequence). This sample's RNA came from whole unsorted tissue. More than 3 cm separated this lung sample from the edge of the tumor. Donors were chemotherapy-naive, newly diagnosed lung cancer surgical patients in China, August–late 2014. The receptor's source is a woman aged 55 to 70 with non-small cell lung cancer. The V and J genes are TRBV7-9 and TRBJ2-7; 7 bases are a match to TRBD2. Material: distant non-tumor lung tissue. The CDR3: CASSRTSASNEQYF. CDR3 DNA sequence: TGTGCCAGCAGCCGAACTAGCGCAAGCAACGAGCAGTACTTC.